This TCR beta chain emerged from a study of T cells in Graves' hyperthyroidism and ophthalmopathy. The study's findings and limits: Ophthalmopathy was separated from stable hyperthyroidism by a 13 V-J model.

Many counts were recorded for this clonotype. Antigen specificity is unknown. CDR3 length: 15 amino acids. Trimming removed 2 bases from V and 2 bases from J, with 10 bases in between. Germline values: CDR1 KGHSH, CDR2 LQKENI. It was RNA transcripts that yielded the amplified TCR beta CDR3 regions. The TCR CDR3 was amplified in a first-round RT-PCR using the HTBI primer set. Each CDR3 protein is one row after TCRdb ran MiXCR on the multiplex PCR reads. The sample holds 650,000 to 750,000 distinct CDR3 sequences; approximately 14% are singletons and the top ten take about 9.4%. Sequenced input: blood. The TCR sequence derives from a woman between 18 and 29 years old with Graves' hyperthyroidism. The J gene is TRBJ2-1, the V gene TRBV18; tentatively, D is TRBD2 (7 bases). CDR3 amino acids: CASSPRGGAYNEQFF. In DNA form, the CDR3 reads TGTGCCAGCTCACCAAGAGGGGGGGCCTACAATGAGCAGTTCTTC.